Listed here are 12 T cell receptor beta chains from one sample, sequenced in a study of long-term antiretroviral therapy in people with HIV (dated by TCRdb to between 2021 and 2022). Sequencing of the TRB variable region was done with the immunoSEQ hsTCRB v3.0 assay at survey level resolution. TCRdb carries this immuneACCESS record with in-frame sequences only. Its versions omit some clonotypes, under half of them owing to an unresolved V gene in the studies checked, with the rest unexplained. The sample table shows roughly 20,000 clones, and 79% are seen once. The leading ten clones occupy just under 9.5% of the sample. Sample: unsorted PBMCs, taken 4.1 years after starting antiretroviral therapy. The receptors shown here come from a middle-aged woman with HIV.

The rearrangement joins TRBV5-6 to TRBJ1-2; 10 bases match TRBD1. After removal of 6 bases from V and 4 bases from J, the junction contained 6 bases not matched to a gene. This CDR3 region has 14 residues. The germline CDR1 and CDR2 sequences are SGHDT and YYEEEE. In nucleotides, the CDR3 is TGTGCCAGCACCGAAGACAGGGGGCCCTATGGCTACACCTTC. It translates to CASTEDRGPYGYTF.

The chain uses TRBV19 and TRBJ1-2; TRBD1 might be the D (5 bases). The germline CDR1 and CDR2 sequences are LNHDA and SQIVND (reference sequence). The germline V and J ends were trimmed by 5 bases and 8 bases, with 21 bases remaining between them. The CDR3 sequence is 15 residues long. The CDR3 sequence: CASSSLMGGEYGYTF. CDR3 in DNA: TGTGCCAGTAGTTCACTGATGGGGGGGGAGTACGGCTACACCTTC.

This sequence joins TRBV6-5 and TRBJ1-3; 8 nucleotides match TRBD1. CDR3 length equals 15 residues. From germline, CDR1 is MNHEY and CDR2 SVGAGI. After removal of 6 bases from V and 4 bases from J, the junction contained 8 bases not matched to a gene. The CDR3 here is CASRRTGGDGNTIYF. CDR3 sequence (DNA): TGTGCCAGCAGACGAACAGGGGGGGACGGAAACACCATATATTTT.

The rearrangement links TRBV18 to TRBJ1-1, with TRBD1 matching over 7 bases. From germline, CDR1 is KGHSH and CDR2 LQKENI. The CDR3 sequence is 13 residues long. The junction had 1 base not matched to a gene; V was cut back by 5 bases and J by 1 base. CDR3: CASSGQANTEAFF. CDR3 DNA: TGTGCCAGCTCAGGACAGGCGAACACTGAAGCTTTCTTT.

The genes are TRBV5-1 and TRBJ2-5; D may match TRBD1 or TRBD2 (5 bases each). CDR1 and CDR2 from the germline V gene are SGHRS and YFSETQ. This CDR3 region has 16 residues. V lost 1 base to trimming and J lost 0 bases, with 13 bases between them. DNA of the CDR3: TGCGCCAGCAGCTTGAAATGGGGACGGTACCAAGAGACCCAGTACTTC. Protein sequence: CASSLKWGRYQETQYF.

V and J are TRBV10-2 and TRBJ2-5; 7 nucleotides align to TRBD2. Germline trimming cut 8 bases from V and 2 bases from J; bases unmatched to any gene: 8. Germline-derived CDR1 and CDR2 are WSHSY and SAAADI. This CDR3 has 14 residues. CDR3 amino acids: CASGRTGLQETQYF. CDR3 bases: TGCGCCAGCGGCCGTACGGGACTACAAGAGACCCAGTACTTC.

Only a few counts were recorded for this clone. The rearrangement joins TRBV19 to TRBJ1-2, with D tentatively TRBD1 (6 bases). V was trimmed by 5 bases and J by 4 bases, leaving 11 bases between them. Germline CDR1 and CDR2: LNHDA and SQIVND (reference sequence). The CDR3 contains 13 residues. CDR3 in DNA: TGTGCCAGTAGTCTCCCAGGGGCCTATGGCTACACCTTC. As protein: CASSLPGAYGYTF.

The chain combines TRBV5-6 with TRBJ1-2, with TRBD1 as a possible D gene (5 bases). The CDR3 sequence is 12 residues long. Trimming removed 3 bases from V and 8 bases from J, with 11 bases in between. From germline, CDR1 is SGHDT and CDR2 YYEEEE. CDR3 nucleotide sequence: TGTGCCAGCAGCTCTCAGGGTTGGGGCTACACCTTC. It specifies CASSSQGWGYTF.

In its sample, this clone was seen a few times. The chain has TRBV5-1 and TRBJ1-2; D not certain. The ends were cut back, 4 bases at V and 8 bases at J, with 21 bases in the middle. The CDR3 is made up of 15 amino acids. From germline, CDR1 is SGHRS and CDR2 YFSETQ. The CDR3 sequence is CASSLPTESSGGYTF. The CDR3, as DNA: TGCGCCAGCAGCCTACCGACGGAGTCGAGTGGGGGCTACACCTTC.

The chain is built from TRBV30 and TRBJ2-2; D possibly uses TRBD1 or TRBD2 (5 bases each). V lost 5 bases and J lost 3, with 10 bases in between. The CDR3 covers 13 residues. Germline loops: CDR1 GTSNPN, CDR2 SVGIG (reference sequence). The CDR3 reads CAWGDPYTGELFF. CDR3 coding DNA: TGTGCCTGGGGGGACCCCTACACCGGGGAGCTGTTTTTT.

The rearrangement links TRBV29-1 to TRBJ2-2, with D uncertain. Germline CDR1 is SQVTM and CDR2 is ANQGSEA. Trimming took 4 bases from V and 5 from J, leaving 5 bases between them. The CDR3 runs 11 residues. The CDR3 region is CSVGGTGELFF. For the CDR3, the DNA is TGCAGCGTTGGAGGAACCGGGGAGCTGTTTTTT.

This sequence joins TRBV7-2 and TRBJ2-1; TRBD2 aligns across 8 bases. Trimming took 4 bases from V and 0 from J; bases not matched to a gene: 14. The germline V gene encodes CDR1 SGHTA and CDR2 FQGNSA. CDR3 length equals 19 residues. The CDR3 DNA reads TGTGCCAGCAGCTCCCTAGGCGGGAGGATTTCTTTCTCCTACAATGAGCAGTTCTTC. This translates into CASSSLGGRISFSYNEQFF.